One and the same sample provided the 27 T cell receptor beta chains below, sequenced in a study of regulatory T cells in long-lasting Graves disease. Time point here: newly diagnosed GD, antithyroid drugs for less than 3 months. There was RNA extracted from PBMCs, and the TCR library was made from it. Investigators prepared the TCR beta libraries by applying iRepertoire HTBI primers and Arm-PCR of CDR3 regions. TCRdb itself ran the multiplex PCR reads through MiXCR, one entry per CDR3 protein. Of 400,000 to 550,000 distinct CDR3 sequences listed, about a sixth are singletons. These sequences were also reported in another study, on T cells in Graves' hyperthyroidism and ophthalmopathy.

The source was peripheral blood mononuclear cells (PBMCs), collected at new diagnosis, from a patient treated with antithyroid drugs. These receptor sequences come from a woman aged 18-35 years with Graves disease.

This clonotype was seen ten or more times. CDR3 in DNA: TGTGCCAGCAGCCAAGAGATGAACCCTGGCTACGAGCAGTACTTC. Its protein is CASSQEMNPGYEQYF. The V gene is TRBV3-1, the J gene TRBJ2-7; D gene ambiguous. The CDR3 consists of 15 residues. Trimming removed 0 bases at V and 3 bases at J, with 12 bases between. The germline V gene has CDR1 LGHDT and CDR2 YNNKEL (reference sequence).

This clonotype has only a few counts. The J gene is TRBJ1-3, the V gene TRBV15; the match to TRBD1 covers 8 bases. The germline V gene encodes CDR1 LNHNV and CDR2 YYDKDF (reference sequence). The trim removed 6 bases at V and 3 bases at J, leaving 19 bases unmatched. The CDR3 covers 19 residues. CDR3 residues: CATSPIVRDRSLFGNTIYF. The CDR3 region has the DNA TGTGCCACCAGTCCCATAGTCCGGGACAGGAGTCTCTTTGGAAACACCATATATTTT.

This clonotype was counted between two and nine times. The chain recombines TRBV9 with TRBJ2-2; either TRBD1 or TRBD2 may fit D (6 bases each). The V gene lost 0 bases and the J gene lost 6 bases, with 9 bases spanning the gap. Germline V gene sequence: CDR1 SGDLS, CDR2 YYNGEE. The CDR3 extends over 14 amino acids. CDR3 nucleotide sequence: TGTGCCAGCAGCGTAGTCGGGGGCCCCGGGGAGCTGTTTTTT. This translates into CASSVVGGPGELFF.

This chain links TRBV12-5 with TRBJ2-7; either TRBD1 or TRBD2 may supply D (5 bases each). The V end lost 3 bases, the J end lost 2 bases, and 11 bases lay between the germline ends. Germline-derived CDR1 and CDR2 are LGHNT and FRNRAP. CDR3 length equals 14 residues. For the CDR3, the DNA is TGTGCTAGTGGTTTCCCGGGACGGACCTACGAGCAGTACTTC. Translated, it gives CASGFPGRTYEQYF.

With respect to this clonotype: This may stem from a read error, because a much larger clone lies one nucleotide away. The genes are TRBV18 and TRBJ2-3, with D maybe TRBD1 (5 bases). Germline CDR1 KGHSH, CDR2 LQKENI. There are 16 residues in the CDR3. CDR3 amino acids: CASSPSLDGSTGTQYF. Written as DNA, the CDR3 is TGTGCCAGCTCACCATCATTAGACGGCAGCACAGGTACGCAGTATTTT.

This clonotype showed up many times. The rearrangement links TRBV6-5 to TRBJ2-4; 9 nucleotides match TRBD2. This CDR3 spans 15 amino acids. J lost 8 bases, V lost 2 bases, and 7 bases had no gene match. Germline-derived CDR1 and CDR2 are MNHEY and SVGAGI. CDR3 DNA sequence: TGTGCCAGCAGTTACCGGCTAGCGGGAAAAGACATTCAGTACTTC. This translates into CASSYRLAGKDIQYF.

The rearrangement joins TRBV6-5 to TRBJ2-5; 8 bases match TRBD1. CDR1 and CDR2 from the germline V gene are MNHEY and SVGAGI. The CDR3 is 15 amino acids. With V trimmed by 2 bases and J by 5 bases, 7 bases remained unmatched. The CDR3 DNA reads TGTGCCAGCAGTTACCTCTGGACAGGGTGGGAGACCCAGTACTTC. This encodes CASSYLWTGWETQYF.

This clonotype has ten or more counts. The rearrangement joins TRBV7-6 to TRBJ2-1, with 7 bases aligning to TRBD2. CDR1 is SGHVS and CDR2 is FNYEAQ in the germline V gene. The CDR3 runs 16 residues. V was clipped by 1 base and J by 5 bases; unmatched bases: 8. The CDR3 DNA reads TGTGCCAGCAGCTTAGTATTTAGCGGGCAAAACAATGAGCAGTTCTTC. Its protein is CASSLVFSGQNNEQFF.

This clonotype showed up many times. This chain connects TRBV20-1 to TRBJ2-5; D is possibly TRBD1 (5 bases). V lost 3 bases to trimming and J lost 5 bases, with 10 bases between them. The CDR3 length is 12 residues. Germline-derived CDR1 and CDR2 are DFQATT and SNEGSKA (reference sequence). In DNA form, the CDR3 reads TGCAGTGCTAGTGCAGGGTTGGAGACCCAGTACTTC. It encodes CSASAGLETQYF.

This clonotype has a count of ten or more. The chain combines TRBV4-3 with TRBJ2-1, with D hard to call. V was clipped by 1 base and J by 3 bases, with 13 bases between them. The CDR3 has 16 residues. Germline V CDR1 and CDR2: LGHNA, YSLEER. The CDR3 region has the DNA TGCGCCAGCAGCCAAGGGGAATTGGCAGGCTACAATGAGCAGTTCTTC. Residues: CASSQGELAGYNEQFF.

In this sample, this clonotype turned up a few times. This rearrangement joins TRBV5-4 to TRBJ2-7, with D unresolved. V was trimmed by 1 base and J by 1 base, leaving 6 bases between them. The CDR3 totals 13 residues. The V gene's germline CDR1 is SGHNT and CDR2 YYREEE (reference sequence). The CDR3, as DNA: TGTGCCAGCAGCTTGCCCCAATCCTACGAGCAGTACTTC. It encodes CASSLPQSYEQYF.

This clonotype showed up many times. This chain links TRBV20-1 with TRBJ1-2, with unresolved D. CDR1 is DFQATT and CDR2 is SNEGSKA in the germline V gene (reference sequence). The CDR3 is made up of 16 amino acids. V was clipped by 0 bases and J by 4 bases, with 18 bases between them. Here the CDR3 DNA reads TGCAGTGCTAGAGACCAGCGGCAGACGAGAGCCTATGGCTACACCTTC. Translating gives CSARDQRQTRAYGYTF.

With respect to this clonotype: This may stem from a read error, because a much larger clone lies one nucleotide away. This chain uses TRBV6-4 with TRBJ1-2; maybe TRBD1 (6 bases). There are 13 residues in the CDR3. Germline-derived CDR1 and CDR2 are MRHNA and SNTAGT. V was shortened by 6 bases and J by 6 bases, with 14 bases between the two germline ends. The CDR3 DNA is TGTGCCAGCAGAACGACATGGGGGCATGGCTACACCTTC. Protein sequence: CASRTTWGHGYTF.

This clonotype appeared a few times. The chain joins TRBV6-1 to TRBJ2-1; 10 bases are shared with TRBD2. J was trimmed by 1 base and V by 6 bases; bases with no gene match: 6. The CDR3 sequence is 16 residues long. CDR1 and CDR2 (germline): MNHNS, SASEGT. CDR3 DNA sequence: TGTGCCAGCAGCACACCGACTAGCGGGTCCTACAATGAGCAGTTCTTC. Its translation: CASSTPTSGSYNEQFF.

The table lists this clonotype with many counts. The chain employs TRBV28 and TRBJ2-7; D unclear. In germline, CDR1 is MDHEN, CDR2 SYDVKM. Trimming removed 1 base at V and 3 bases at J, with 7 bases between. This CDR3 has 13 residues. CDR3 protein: CASSLLVNYEQYF. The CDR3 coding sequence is TGTGCCAGCAGTTTATTGGTCAACTACGAGCAGTACTTC.

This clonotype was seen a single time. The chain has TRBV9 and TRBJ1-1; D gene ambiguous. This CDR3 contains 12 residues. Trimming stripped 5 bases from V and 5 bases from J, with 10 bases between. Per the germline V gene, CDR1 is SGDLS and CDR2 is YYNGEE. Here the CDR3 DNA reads TGTGCCAGCAGTCCAGCTGAGACTGAAGCTTTCTTT. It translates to CASSPAETEAFF.

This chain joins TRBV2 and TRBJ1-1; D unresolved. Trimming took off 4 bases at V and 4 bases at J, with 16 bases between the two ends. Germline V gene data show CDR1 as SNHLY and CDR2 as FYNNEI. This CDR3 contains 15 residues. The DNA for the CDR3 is TGTGCCAGCAGTGCAACGGCGGCTGTGGGCACTGAAGCTTTCTTT. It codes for CASSATAAVGTEAFF.

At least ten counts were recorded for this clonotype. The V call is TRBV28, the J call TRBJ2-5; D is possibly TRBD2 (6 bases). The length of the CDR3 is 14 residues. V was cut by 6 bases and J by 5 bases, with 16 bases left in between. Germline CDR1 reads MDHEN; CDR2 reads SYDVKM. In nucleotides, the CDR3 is TGTGCCAGCAGCCCCCCCGGGACTGATGAGACCCAGTACTTC. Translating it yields CASSPPGTDETQYF.

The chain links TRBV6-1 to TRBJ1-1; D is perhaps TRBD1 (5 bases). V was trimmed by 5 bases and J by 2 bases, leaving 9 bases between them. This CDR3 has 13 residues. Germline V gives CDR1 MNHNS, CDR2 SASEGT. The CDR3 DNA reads TGTGCCAGCAGTCACAGGACTAACACTGAAGCTTTCTTT. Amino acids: CASSHRTNTEAFF.

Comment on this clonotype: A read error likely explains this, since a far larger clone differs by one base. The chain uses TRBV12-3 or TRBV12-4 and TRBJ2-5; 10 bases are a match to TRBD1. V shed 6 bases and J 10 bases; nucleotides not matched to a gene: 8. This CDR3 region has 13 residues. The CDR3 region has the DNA TGTGCCAGCAGCGACAGGGGGCCACAGATCCAGTACTTC. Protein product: CASSDRGPQIQYF.

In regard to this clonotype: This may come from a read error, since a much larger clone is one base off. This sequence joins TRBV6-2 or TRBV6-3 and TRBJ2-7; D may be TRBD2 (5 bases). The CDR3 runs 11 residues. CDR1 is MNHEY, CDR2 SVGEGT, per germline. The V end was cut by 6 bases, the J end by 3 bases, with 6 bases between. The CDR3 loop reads CASRDFYEQYF. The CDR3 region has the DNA TGTGCCAGCAGGGACTTCTACGAGCAGTACTTC.

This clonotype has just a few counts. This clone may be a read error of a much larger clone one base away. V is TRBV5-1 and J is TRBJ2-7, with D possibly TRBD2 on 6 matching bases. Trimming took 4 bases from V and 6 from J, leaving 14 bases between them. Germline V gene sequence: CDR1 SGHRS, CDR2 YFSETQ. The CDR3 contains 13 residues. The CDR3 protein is CASSPGRGSEQYF. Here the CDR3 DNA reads TGCGCCAGCAGCCCGGGACGGGGGAGCGAGCAGTACTTC. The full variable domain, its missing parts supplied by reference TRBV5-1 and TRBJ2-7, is KAGVTQTPRYLIKTRGQQVTLSCSPISGHRSVSWYQQTPGQGLQFLFEYFSETQRNKGNFPGRFSGRQFSNSRSEMNVSTLELGDSALYLCASSPGRGSEQYFGPGTRLTVT.

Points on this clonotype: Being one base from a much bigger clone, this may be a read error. The CDR3, as DNA: TGTGCCAGCAGCTTCGGGACTAGCGGGAGTTTTGAGCAGTTCTTC. Translation: CASSFGTSGSFEQFF. V usage is TRBV9 and J usage is TRBJ2-1; 14 nucleotides match TRBD2. The J segment lost 9 bases and the V segment lost 4 bases, leaving 6 bases of the junction unmatched. CDR1 is SGDLS and CDR2 is YYNGEE in the germline V gene. This CDR3 comprises 15 residues. The full variable domain, completed using reference TRBV9 and TRBJ2-1, is DSGVTQTPKHLITATGQRVTLRCSPRSGDLSVYWYQQSLDQGLQFLIQYYNGEERAKGNILERFSAQQFPDLHSELNLSSLELGDSALYFCASSFGTSGSFEQFFGPGTRLTVL.

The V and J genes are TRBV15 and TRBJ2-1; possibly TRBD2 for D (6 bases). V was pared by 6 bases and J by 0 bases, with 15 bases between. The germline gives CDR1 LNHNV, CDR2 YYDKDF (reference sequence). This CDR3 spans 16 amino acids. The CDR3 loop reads CATRRRDSSSYNEQFF. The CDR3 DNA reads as TGTGCCACCAGGAGACGGGACTCGAGCTCCTACAATGAGCAGTTCTTC.

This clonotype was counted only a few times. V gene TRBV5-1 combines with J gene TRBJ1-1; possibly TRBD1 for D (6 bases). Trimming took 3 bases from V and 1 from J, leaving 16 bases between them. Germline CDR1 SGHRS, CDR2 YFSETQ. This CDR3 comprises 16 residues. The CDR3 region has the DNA TGCGCCAGCAGCTCGGCCCTCCCGGGACAGAACACTGAAGCTTTCTTT. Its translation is CASSSALPGQNTEAFF.

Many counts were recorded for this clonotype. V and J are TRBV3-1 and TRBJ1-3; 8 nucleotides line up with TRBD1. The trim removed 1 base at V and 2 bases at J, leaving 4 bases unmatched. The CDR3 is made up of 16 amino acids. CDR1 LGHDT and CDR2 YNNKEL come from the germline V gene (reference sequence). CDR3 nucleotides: TGTGCCAGCAGCCAAGTTGAACAGGGGGCTGGAAACACCATATATTTT. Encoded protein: CASSQVEQGAGNTIYF.

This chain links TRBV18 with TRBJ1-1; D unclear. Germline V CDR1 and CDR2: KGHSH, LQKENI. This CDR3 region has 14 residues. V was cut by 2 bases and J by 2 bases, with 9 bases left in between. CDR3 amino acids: CASSPAEVNTEAFF. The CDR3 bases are TGTGCCAGCTCACCAGCCGAGGTCAACACTGAAGCTTTCTTT.